These 8 T cell receptor beta chains share one sample of origin, sequenced in a study of T cell repertoires in urothelial bladder cancer. Profiling relied on immunoSEQ multiplex PCR, and the TCRdb table lists in-frame clones only, not all of them. Of about 10,000 clones in the sample, 50% to 75% were seen once. The specimen was tumor-infiltrating cells from bladder cancer. These receptors all come from a human donor with urothelial carcinoma.

V gene TRBV6-5 combines with J gene TRBJ2-7, with 8 bases matching TRBD1. Unmatched junction bases numbered 8, after V lost 2 bases and J lost 5 bases. Per germline, CDR1 MNHEY and CDR2 SVGAGI. The CDR3 contains 15 residues. CDR3 nucleotides: TGTGCCAGCAGTTACGGACAGGGACCTGGAAACGAGCAGTACTTC. Protein product: CASSYGQGPGNEQYF.

The chain joins TRBV5-1 to TRBJ1-1; D is uncertain. Looked up from germline, CDR1 is SGHRS and CDR2 is YFSETQ. Trimming left V 3 bases short and J 0 bases short, with 9 bases between. The CDR3 covers 14 residues. The CDR3 DNA is TGCGCCAGCAGCTCGGAATTTTTGAACACTGAAGCTTTCTTT. Protein sequence: CASSSEFLNTEAFF. Full variable domain (remainder filled in from reference TRBV5-1 and TRBJ1-1): KAGVTQTPRYLIKTRGQQVTLSCSPISGHRSVSWYQQTPGQGLQFLFEYFSETQRNKGNFPGRFSGRQFSNSRSEMNVSTLELGDSALYLCASSSEFLNTEAFFGQGTRLTVV.

The gene calls are TRBV21-1 and TRBJ1-2; the table's D call of TRBD1 was not tested on the DNA. TRBV21-1 is a documented pseudogene. This CDR3 is built from 13 residues. The CDR3: CASTRWGHDGYTF. The CDR3 DNA sequence: TGTGCCAGCACCCGGTGGGGCCACGATGGCTACACCTTC.

The V gene is TRBV21-1, the J gene TRBJ1-1. TRBV21-1 is shown as a pseudogene. CDR3 length: 17 residues. The CDR3 nucleotides read TGTGCCAGCAGCAAGGACCCTCCGGGCGAGTGGAACACCGAAGCTTTCTTT. Translated, it gives CASSKDPPGEWNTEAFF.

The V and J genes are TRBV6-5 and TRBJ1-1, with a weak D call TRBD1 (5 bases). The CDR3 is 14 amino acids. Trimming removed 0 bases from V and 3 bases from J, with 8 bases in between. Germline V gene lookup returns CDR1 MNHEY and CDR2 SVGAGI. In DNA form, the CDR3 reads TGTGCCAGCAGTTACTCGCGGGGGGACACTGAAGCTTTCTTT. It translates to CASSYSRGDTEAFF.

The chain recombines TRBV5-1 with TRBJ1-2; 10 bases align to TRBD1. The CDR3 sequence is 15 residues long. V lost 3 bases and J lost 2; bases outside the gene matches: 4. Germline lookup yields CDR1 SGHRS and CDR2 YFSETQ. The CDR3 is CASSSRGQGNYGYTF. DNA of the CDR3: TGCGCCAGCAGCTCGCGGGGACAGGGGAACTATGGCTACACCTTC.

This clone has just a few counts. Written as DNA, the CDR3 is TGTGCCAGCAGTTTCGTCGACTTGACAGGGTTGATTCGTCAGCCCCAGCATTTT. Amino acid sequence: CASSFVDLTGLIRQPQHF. The rearrangement links TRBV28 to TRBJ1-5, with TRBD1 matching over 7 bases. This CDR3 spans 18 amino acids. V lost 3 bases to trimming and J lost 6 bases; unmatched junction nucleotides: 17. Germline lookup yields CDR1 MDHEN and CDR2 SYDVKM.

The chain has TRBV7-8 and TRBJ2-4; 8 bases are shared with TRBD1. This CDR3 is 16 amino acids long. Germline V gene sequence: CDR1 SGHVS, CDR2 FQNEAQ. With 5 bases clipped from V and 0 bases from J, the junction kept 6 bases outside the gene matches. CDR3 bases: TGTGCCAGCAGCCCACAACAGGGGGGAGCCAAAAACATTCAGTACTTC. Protein product: CASSPQQGGAKNIQYF.